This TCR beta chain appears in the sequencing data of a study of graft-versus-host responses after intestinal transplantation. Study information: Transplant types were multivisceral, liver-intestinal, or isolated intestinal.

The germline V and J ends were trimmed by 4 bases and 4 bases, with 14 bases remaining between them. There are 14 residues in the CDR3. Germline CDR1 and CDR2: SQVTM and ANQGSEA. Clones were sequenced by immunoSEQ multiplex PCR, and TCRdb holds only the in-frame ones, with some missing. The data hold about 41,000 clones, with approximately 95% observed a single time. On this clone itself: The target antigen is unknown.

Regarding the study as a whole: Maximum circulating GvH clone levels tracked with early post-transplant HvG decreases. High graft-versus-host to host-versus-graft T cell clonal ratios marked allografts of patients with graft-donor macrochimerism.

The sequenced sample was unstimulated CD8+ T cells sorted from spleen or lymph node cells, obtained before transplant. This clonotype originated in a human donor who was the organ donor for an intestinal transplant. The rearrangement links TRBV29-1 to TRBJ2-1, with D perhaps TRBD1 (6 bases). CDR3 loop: CSVAWGRPYNEQFF. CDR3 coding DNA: TGCAGCGTTGCGTGGGGGCGACCGTACAATGAGCAGTTCTTC.